The 28 T cell receptor beta chains listed next were all sequenced from one sample in a study of T-cell memory formation after mild COVID-19. A single record per CDR3 protein comes from TCRdb applying MiXCR to the 5' RACE reads. The repertoire includes about 390,000 distinct CDR3 sequences, approximately 21% of them detected once, and approximately 12% sits in the top ten. Sequenced sample: PBMCs or a T cell subset sorted from them (not recorded which). The receptors come from an adult woman who had mild COVID-19 (a few samples of this study predate the infection). Cell type and time point are not known.

The table lists this clonotype with a few counts. The chain employs TRBV12-3 or TRBV12-4 and TRBJ2-4; D remains ambiguous. Trimming took 5 bases from V and 5 from J, leaving 10 bases between them. The CDR3 totals 13 residues. CDR3 loop: CASSRATQNIQYF. Written as DNA, the CDR3 is TGTGCCAGCAGTAGAGCCACGCAAAACATTCAGTACTTC.

This chain joins TRBV20-1 and TRBJ2-5; 10 nucleotides agree with TRBD1. Germline V gene sequence: CDR1 DFQATT, CDR2 SNEGSKA (reference sequence). V lost 0 bases and J lost 6; bases outside the gene matches: 7. The CDR3 runs 15 residues. As DNA, the CDR3 is TGCAGTGCTAGAGAAGTGACAGGGGGCGCGAAGACCCAGTACTTC. It codes for CSAREVTGGAKTQYF.

This clonotype was recorded only once. The rearrangement links TRBV12-3 or TRBV12-4 to TRBJ1-2; D unresolved. V was trimmed by 2 bases and J by 8 bases, leaving 12 bases between them. The CDR3 sequence is 13 residues long. The CDR3 DNA sequence: TGTGCCAGCAGTTTATTAGGCAGCCGGGGCTACACCTTC. The encoded protein is CASSLLGSRGYTF.

The table lists this clonotype with a few counts. The genes are TRBV4-1 and TRBJ1-6; 7 bases line up with TRBD1. Germline CDR1 reads MGHRA; CDR2 reads YSYEKL. This CDR3 has 15 residues. Trimming removed 6 bases from V and 5 bases from J; junction bases left unmatched: 7. CDR3 sequence: CASRRGQVDNSPLHF. DNA for the CDR3: TGCGCCAGCAGAAGAGGACAGGTAGATAATTCACCCCTCCACTTT.

This clonotype was detected ten times or more. The chain couples TRBV5-1 to TRBJ2-1, with D possibly being TRBD1 (5 bases). Trimming removed 1 base from V and 10 bases from J, with 12 bases in between. Per germline, CDR1 SGHRS and CDR2 YFSETQ. The CDR3 runs 13 residues. This CDR3 reads CASSLWGPQEQFF. The CDR3 region has the DNA TGCGCCAGCAGCTTGTGGGGCCCTCAAGAGCAGTTCTTC.

This clonotype was picked up a small number of times. CDR3: CASSSLGLQHEQFF. The CDR3 coding sequence is TGTGCCAGCAGCTCCCTGGGACTGCAACATGAGCAGTTCTTC. The genes are TRBV7-9 and TRBJ2-1; the D gene is possibly TRBD2 (6 bases). From germline, CDR1 is SEHNR and CDR2 FQNEAQ (reference sequence). The CDR3 extends over 14 amino acids. Trimming took 4 bases from V and 8 from J, leaving 15 bases between them.

CDR3: CATGQGARNEQFF. The CDR3 DNA reads TGTGCCACGGGACAGGGGGCGAGGAATGAGCAGTTCTTC. The J gene is TRBJ2-1, the V gene TRBV2, with 12 bases aligning to TRBD1. Germline V gives CDR1 SNHLY, CDR2 FYNNEI. Unmatched junction bases numbered 5, after V lost 10 bases and J lost 7 bases. The length of the CDR3 is 13 residues.

Only a few counts were recorded for this clonotype. This chain uses TRBV14 with TRBJ2-7, with no clear D. CDR1 is SGHDN, CDR2 FVKESK, per germline. This CDR3 comprises 12 residues. Trimming removed 2 bases at V and 6 bases at J, with 8 bases between. CDR3 DNA sequence: TGTGCCAGCAGCCAATACGGCCTCGAGCAGTACTTC. Translating gives CASSQYGLEQYF.

The chain carries TRBV7-9 and TRBJ1-5; no reliable D call. Germline values: CDR1 SEHNR, CDR2 FQNEAQ (reference sequence). The V and J ends lost 3 bases and 0 bases respectively, with 6 bases between them. The CDR3 contains 14 residues. The CDR3 loop is CASSFGDSNQPQHF. The CDR3 DNA reads TGTGCCAGCAGCTTCGGGGATAGCAATCAGCCCCAGCATTTT. Complete variable domain (other parts from reference TRBV7-9 and TRBJ1-5): DTGVSQNPRHKITKRGQNVTFRCDPISEHNRLYWYRQTLGQGPEFLTYFQNEAQLEKSRLLSDRFSAERPKGSFSTLEIQRTEQGDSAMYLCASSFGDSNQPQHFGDGTRLSIL.

The rearrangement uses TRBV11-2 and TRBJ1-1; D gene uncertain. The CDR3 sequence is 13 residues long. Deletions cut 0 bases from V and 7 bases from J, with 9 bases between. Germline CDR1 is SGHAT and CDR2 is FQNNGV. CDR3 DNA sequence: TGTGCCAGCAGCTTAGATAGGTGGAGTGAAGCTTTCTTT. This encodes CASSLDRWSEAFF.

The CDR3 region has the DNA TGTGCCAGCAGCCATCATGACAGATACGCGAACACCGGGGAGCTGTTTTTT. The encoded protein is CASSHHDRYANTGELFF. The V gene is TRBV7-6, the J gene TRBJ2-2; possibly TRBD1 for D (5 bases). Trimming left V 5 bases short and J 0 bases short, with 16 bases between. The germline gives CDR1 SGHVS, CDR2 FNYEAQ. This CDR3 is 17 amino acids long.

The rearrangement uses TRBV12-3 or TRBV12-4 and TRBJ2-6, with D perhaps assigned TRBD1 or TRBD2 (5 bases each). V lost 5 bases and J 4 bases, leaving 12 bases between the germline ends. The CDR3 spans 15 residues. The DNA of the CDR3 is TGTGCCAGCAGTCTCGGGACGGAAGGGGCCAACGTCCTGACTTTC. This sequence encodes CASSLGTEGANVLTF.

This chain joins TRBV10-3 and TRBJ2-3, with TRBD2 identical over 10 bases. Unmatched junction bases numbered 3, after V lost 5 bases and J lost 1 base. Germline V gene data show CDR1 as ENHRY and CDR2 as SYGVKD. The CDR3 has 15 amino acids. CDR3 protein: CAISFLAGGTDTQYF. DNA of the CDR3: TGTGCCATCAGTTTTCTAGCGGGGGGCACAGATACGCAGTATTTT.

The CDR3 protein is CASSLRGGGHQETQYF. The CDR3 DNA reads TGTGCCAGCAGTTTAAGGGGGGGAGGGCACCAAGAGACCCAGTACTTC. J is TRBJ2-5 and V is TRBV28, with D possibly being TRBD2 (7 bases). The germline V and J ends were trimmed by 2 bases and 0 bases, with 13 bases remaining between them. Germline V gene sequence: CDR1 MDHEN, CDR2 SYDVKM. The CDR3 is 16 residues long.

This sequence joins TRBV24-1 and TRBJ2-1; D perhaps matches TRBD1 (6 bases). The germline V gene has CDR1 KGHDR and CDR2 SFDVKD. V gave up 6 bases and J gave up 7 bases, with 18 bases separating them. The CDR3 runs 15 residues. The CDR3 DNA follows: TGTGCCACCAGTCTCGGTCAGGGGATGATTAATGAGCAGTTCTTC. Its translation: CATSLGQGMINEQFF.

The chain recombines TRBV9 with TRBJ2-1; the D gene is possibly TRBD2 (6 bases). Deletions cut 8 bases from V and 5 bases from J, with 14 bases between. Germline V gene sequence: CDR1 SGDLS, CDR2 YYNGEE. The CDR3 has 13 residues. The CDR3 region is CASQLAFDNEQFF. The DNA for the CDR3 is TGTGCCAGTCAACTAGCTTTCGACAATGAGCAGTTCTTC.

This clonotype was detected only a few times. The rearrangement uses TRBV20-1 and TRBJ2-5; D gene unclear. Trimming took 6 bases from V and 5 from J, leaving 10 bases between them. The CDR3 covers 11 residues. The germline CDR1 and CDR2 sequences are DFQATT and SNEGSKA (reference sequence). DNA of the CDR3: TGCAGTGCGGTCGTCTTGGAGACCCAGTACTTC. Amino acid sequence: CSAVVLETQYF.

The genes are TRBV20-1 and TRBJ2-6, with D perhaps TRBD1 (6 bases). Germline V lookup: CDR1 DFQATT, CDR2 SNEGSKA (reference sequence). CDR3 size: 14 residues. The V end lost 3 bases, the J end lost 4 bases, and 10 bases lay between the germline ends. CDR3 sequence reads: CSASTGPGANVLTF. CDR3 coding DNA: TGCAGTGCTAGTACAGGGCCAGGGGCCAACGTCCTGACTTTC.

The chain combines TRBV7-2 with TRBJ2-3, with 11 bases matching TRBD2. Germline assignment: CDR1 SGHTA and CDR2 FQGNSA. CDR3 length: 16 amino acids. V dropped 6 bases and J dropped 2; count of bases not matched to a gene: 7. The CDR3 DNA follows: TGTGCCAGCAGGAAGGGGACTAGCGGTCTCACAGATACGCAGTATTTT. This translates into CASRKGTSGLTDTQYF.

This clonotype was found many times. The V and J genes are TRBV3-1 and TRBJ1-2; TRBD1 is a possible D gene (6 bases). Germline V CDR1 and CDR2: LGHDT, YNNKEL (reference sequence). The CDR3 loop spans 14 amino acids. The V and J ends lost 1 base and 6 bases respectively, with 12 bases between them. The CDR3 reads CASSQVGGHNGYTF. The CDR3 coding sequence is TGTGCCAGCAGCCAAGTTGGGGGGCATAATGGCTACACCTTC.

This chain uses TRBV20-1 with TRBJ2-1, with 10 bases lining up with TRBD2. This CDR3 has 17 residues. The J segment lost 1 base and the V segment lost 3 bases, leaving 9 bases of the junction unmatched. Germline lookup yields CDR1 DFQATT and CDR2 SNEGSKA (reference sequence). The CDR3 nucleotides are TGCAGTGCTAGCGCCGCTACTAGCGGGAAGTCCTACAATGAGCAGTTCTTC. It codes for CSASAATSGKSYNEQFF.

This clonotype was picked up a small number of times. The chain employs TRBV27 and TRBJ2-7, with TRBD2 identical over 10 bases. V lost 4 bases to trimming and J lost 5 bases; unmatched junction nucleotides: 5. CDR1 MNHEY and CDR2 SMNVEV come from the germline V gene (reference sequence). The CDR3 length is 14 residues. The CDR3 here is CASSSGLARHEQYF. Written as DNA, the CDR3 is TGTGCCAGCAGTTCGGGACTAGCGCGACACGAGCAGTACTTC.

The chain has TRBV27 and TRBJ1-2; TRBD1 agrees at 9 bases. This CDR3 contains 15 residues. Germline lookup yields CDR1 MNHEY and CDR2 SMNVEV (reference sequence). The J segment lost 2 bases and the V segment lost 2 bases, leaving 3 bases of the junction unmatched. The CDR3 loop reads CASSLDGQGNYGYTF. The DNA of the CDR3 is TGTGCCAGCAGTTTAGATGGACAGGGGAACTATGGCTACACCTTC.

This chain uses TRBV7-8 with TRBJ1-1, with D perhaps matching TRBD1 (6 bases). Looked up from germline, CDR1 is SGHVS and CDR2 is FQNEAQ. The CDR3 spans 11 residues. Between the trimmed V and J ends, which lost 5 bases and 8 bases, there was a span of 9 bases. As DNA, the CDR3 is TGTGCCAGCAGCCATACAGGGGAAGCTTTCTTT. Translated: CASSHTGEAFF.

This clonotype was found a few times. This sequence joins TRBV10-3 and TRBJ2-3; D possibly corresponds to TRBD2 (6 bases). Germline V gives CDR1 ENHRY, CDR2 SYGVKD. There are 13 residues in the CDR3. Trimming shortened V by 2 bases and J by 10 bases, and 13 bases separated the two germline ends. CDR3 in amino acids: CAISEGGVAPQYF. CDR3 in DNA: TGTGCCATCAGTGAGGGCGGGGTCGCCCCGCAGTATTTT.

This clonotype was observed a few times. This rearrangement joins TRBV18 to TRBJ2-7; 7 bases match TRBD1. V trimming: 0 bases; J trimming: 2 bases; junction bases outside the gene matches: 4. Germline V CDR1 and CDR2: KGHSH, LQKENI. The CDR3 loop spans 15 amino acids. CDR3 loop: CASSPPGQGAYEQYF. CDR3 in DNA: TGTGCCAGCTCACCACCGGGGCAGGGGGCCTACGAGCAGTACTTC.

This clonotype was picked up a small number of times. This sequence joins TRBV5-1 and TRBJ2-3, with D unclear. The germline V gene encodes CDR1 SGHRS and CDR2 YFSETQ. This CDR3 contains 13 residues. The V end lost 4 bases, the J end lost 0 bases, and 6 bases lay between the germline ends. In DNA, the CDR3 is TGCGCCAGCAGCCAGACTAGCACAGATACGCAGTATTTT. This codes for CASSQTSTDTQYF. The whole variable domain, filled in from reference TRBV5-1 and TRBJ2-3, reads KAGVTQTPRYLIKTRGQQVTLSCSPISGHRSVSWYQQTPGQGLQFLFEYFSETQRNKGNFPGRFSGRQFSNSRSEMNVSTLELGDSALYLCASSQTSTDTQYFGPGTRLTVL.

As regards this clonotype: The junction shows a germline mismatch at one end, possibly a read error. The chain uses TRBV12-5 and TRBJ2-3, with a tentative D call TRBD2 (5 bases). Germline V lookup: CDR1 LGHNT, CDR2 FRNRAP. CDR3 length: 12 amino acids. As DNA, the CDR3 is TGTGATAGTTCCGGGGGCACAGATACGCAGTATTTT. The encoded protein is CDSSGGTDTQYF.